These T cell receptor beta chains were read from a single sample in a study of cytomegalovirus exposure and HLA in healthy donors. The repertoire was sequenced with immunoSEQ multiplex PCR; TCRdb's copy has only in-frame clones and lacks some. The sample has roughly 130,000 clones, 60% to 85% seen once. Input material: PBMCs. The receptors were sampled from a human donor in good health. CDR3s include the opening cysteine and the closing phenylalanine or tryptophan. The D gene is left open where the match is weak. Clone size, where shown, is once, few, many, or a class for clones that have expanded.

D: NA; size: NA; J: TRBJ2-5; V: TRBV6-4; CDR3: CASSQMSREAETQYF; DNA: TGTGCCAGCAGCCAAATGAGCAGGGAGGCGGAGACCCAGTACTTC
D: NA; size: few; J: TRBJ1-4; V: TRBV6-5; CDR3: CASSYGQLGKLFF; DNA: TGTGCCAGCAGTTACGGACAGCTAGGGAAACTGTTTTTT
D: NA; size: NA; J: TRBJ2-5; V: TRBV6-5; CDR3: CASRTGVETQYF; DNA: TGTGCCAGCAGGACGGGGGTAGAGACCCAGTACTTC
D: NA; size: few; J: TRBJ1-5; V: TRBV4-1; CDR3: CASSQDSQSHQPQHF; DNA: TGCGCCAGCAGCCAAGACTCACAGTCGCATCAGCCCCAGCATTTT
D: NA; size: NA; J: TRBJ2-5; V: TRBV27; CDR3: CASSLFAQFKETQYF; DNA: TGTGCCAGCAGTTTATTCGCACAGTTCAAGGAGACCCAGTACTTC
D: TRBD2; size: NA; J: TRBJ2-1; V: TRBV5-4; CDR3: CASSFPTSGSYNEQFF; DNA: TGTGCCAGCAGCTTCCCGACTAGCGGTTCCTACAATGAGCAGTTCTTC
D: TRBD1; size: few; J: TRBJ1-6; V: TRBV5-4; CDR3: CASSLGTADSPLHF; DNA: TGTGCCAGCAGCCTCGGGACAGCCGATTCACCCCTCCACTTT
D: NA; size: NA; J: TRBJ1-6; V: TRBV5-4; CDR3: CASSSGWENSPLHF; DNA: TGTGCCAGCAGCTCGGGGTGGGAGAATTCACCCCTCCACTTT
D: TRBD2; size: NA; J: TRBJ2-1; V: TRBV10-2; CDR3: CASLGIAGYSYNEQFF; DNA: TGCGCCAGCCTAGGGATAGCGGGGTACTCCTACAATGAGCAGTTCTTC
D: NA; size: NA; J: TRBJ1-4; V: TRBV6-5; CDR3: CASSPSPREKLFF; DNA: TGTGCCAGCAGTCCCTCGCCCAGGGAAAAACTGTTTTTT
D: TRBD1; size: NA; J: TRBJ1-2; V: TRBV28; CDR3: CASRSIPDRAGLGGYTF; DNA: TGTGCCAGCAGATCCATCCCGGACAGGGCCGGATTGGGTGGCTACACCTTC
D: NA; size: NA; J: TRBJ1-2; V: TRBV2; CDR3: CASSEHGSYVGYTF; DNA: TGTGCCAGCAGCGAACACGGGTCCTATGTAGGCTACACCTTC
D: TRBD1; size: NA; J: TRBJ1-6; V: TRBV27; CDR3: CASSPTGTVYNSPLHF; DNA: TGTGCCAGCAGTCCGACAGGGACGGTCTATAATTCACCCCTCCACTTT
D: TRBD1; size: NA; J: TRBJ1-2; V: TRBV6-6; CDR3: CASSKGTGGGYTF; DNA: TGTGCCAGCAGTAAAGGGACAGGTGGTGGCTACACCTTC
D: NA; size: NA; J: TRBJ1-5; V: TRBV27; CDR3: CASSPGQLYQPQHF; DNA: TGTGCCAGCAGTCCCGGACAGTTATATCAGCCCCAGCATTTT
D: NA; size: NA; J: TRBJ2-7; V: TRBV25-1; CDR3: CASSPNGIYEQYF; DNA: TGTGCCAGCAGTCCTAACGGGATTTACGAGCAGTACTTC
D: TRBD1; size: few; J: TRBJ2-5; V: TRBV7-9; CDR3: CASSSRGQAQETQYF; DNA: TGTGCCAGCAGCTCAAGAGGACAGGCTCAAGAGACCCAGTACTTC
D: NA; size: NA; J: TRBJ2-1; V: TRBV27; CDR3: CASSLIDRVPYNEQFF; DNA: TGTGCCAGCAGTTTGATAGATCGTGTACCCTACAATGAGCAGTTCTTC
D: TRBD2; size: once; J: TRBJ2-4; V: TRBV5-1; CDR3: CASTERGGLVGPVAKNIQYF; DNA: TGCGCCAGCACGGAACGGGGGGGCCTCGTTGGCCCGGTTGCCAAAAACATTCAGTACTTC
D: TRBD1; size: once; J: TRBJ1-5; V: TRBV2; CDR3: CASSHRDRGGNQPQHF; DNA: TGTGCCAGCAGTCACCGGGACAGGGGCGGCAATCAGCCCCAGCATTTT
D: NA; size: once; J: TRBJ2-5; V: TRBV5-1; CDR3: CASSLATDTQETQYF; DNA: TGCGCCAGCAGCTTGGCCACGGACACCCAAGAGACCCAGTACTTC
D: TRBD1; size: NA; J: TRBJ2-1; V: TRBV5-1; CDR3: CASSLARGYNEQFF; DNA: TGCGCCAGCAGCTTGGCCAGGGGGTACAATGAGCAGTTCTTC
D: NA; size: NA; J: TRBJ2-2; V: TRBV7-9; CDR3: CASSLEWQRIIRELFF; DNA: TGTGCCAGCAGCTTGGAATGGCAGCGGATCATCCGGGAGCTGTTTTTT
D: TRBD1; size: once; J: TRBJ1-4; V: TRBV11-1; CDR3: CASSLTHRGGGEKLFF; DNA: TGTGCCAGCAGCTTAACCCACAGGGGTGGGGGGGAAAAACTGTTTTTT
D: NA; size: NA; J: TRBJ1-1; V: TRBV5-8; CDR3: CASSLAEVTEAFF; DNA: TGTGCCAGCAGCTTGGCCGAGGTCACTGAAGCTTTCTTT
D: TRBD1; size: NA; J: TRBJ2-5; V: TRBV7-6; CDR3: CASSLDGDREETQYF; DNA: TGTGCCAGCAGCTTAGATGGGGACAGGGAAGAGACCCAGTACTTC
D: TRBD1; size: NA; J: TRBJ2-2; V: TRBV9; CDR3: CASSGTGVGTGELFF; DNA: TGTGCCAGCAGTGGGACAGGGGTTGGGACCGGGGAGCTGTTTTTT
D: NA; size: once; J: TRBJ2-7; V: TRBV19; CDR3: CASRPRTGTYEQYF; DNA: TGTGCCAGTAGGCCTCGGACGGGAACCTACGAGCAGTACTTC
D: NA; size: few; J: TRBJ1-2; V: TRBV5-4; CDR3: CASSLDAVSILYGYTF; DNA: TGTGCCAGCAGCTTGGACGCAGTATCGATCCTCTATGGCTACACCTTC
D: TRBD2; size: NA; J: TRBJ2-3; V: TRBV5-1; CDR3: CASSLSSGGTTDTQYF; DNA: TGCGCCAGCAGCTTGTCGAGCGGGGGGACCACAGATACGCAGTATTTT
D: NA; size: NA; J: TRBJ1-2; V: TRBV6-5; CDR3: CASTNSYGYTF; DNA: TGTGCCAGCACCAACAGCTATGGCTACACCTTC
D: NA; size: NA; J: TRBJ1-6; V: TRBV7-9; CDR3: CASSFPTGGYNSPLHF; DNA: TGTGCCAGCAGCTTTCCGACGGGGGGTTATAATTCACCCCTCCACTTT
D: NA; size: NA; J: TRBJ1-2; V: TRBV28; CDR3: CASSLVTGPIPNYGYTF; DNA: TGTGCCAGCAGTTTAGTGACAGGACCAATTCCTAACTATGGCTACACCTTC
D: TRBD1; size: NA; J: TRBJ1-3; V: TRBV28; CDR3: CASREDRGLGNTIYF; DNA: TGTGCCAGCAGAGAAGACAGGGGACTTGGAAACACCATATATTTT
D: NA; size: NA; J: TRBJ2-1; V: TRBV25-1; CDR3: CASSDAALHPNEQFF; DNA: TGTGCCAGCAGTGATGCGGCCCTTCACCCTAATGAGCAGTTCTTC
D: TRBD1; size: few; J: TRBJ1-1; V: TRBV29-1; CDR3: CSVKWDSRTEAFF; DNA: TGCAGCGTGAAATGGGACAGTCGGACTGAAGCTTTCTTT
D: TRBD1; size: NA; J: TRBJ1-4; V: TRBV19; CDR3: CASRPGQALEKLFF; DNA: TGTGCCAGTAGGCCTGGACAGGCCCTCGAAAAACTGTTTTTT
D: TRBD1; size: NA; J: TRBJ2-1; V: TRBV7-9; CDR3: CASSLGAGQGPRYNEQFF; DNA: TGTGCCAGCAGCTTAGGTGCGGGACAGGGGCCGAGGTACAATGAGCAGTTCTTC
D: NA; size: NA; J: TRBJ1-4; V: TRBV18; CDR3: CASSQNPGTGDEKLFF; DNA: TGTGCCAGCTCACAAAATCCCGGGACGGGAGATGAAAAACTGTTTTTT
D: NA; size: NA; J: TRBJ2-1; V: TRBV7-2; CDR3: CASSDGQGPFF; DNA: TGTGCCAGCAGCGACGGGCAGGGTCCATTCTTC
D: TRBD1; size: NA; J: TRBJ1-1; V: TRBV4-1; CDR3: CASSLLGTGDTEAFF; DNA: TGCGCCAGCAGCCTCTTGGGGACAGGGGACACTGAAGCTTTCTTT
D: TRBD2; size: NA; J: TRBJ2-2; V: TRBV9; CDR3: CASSVGPSGGTTTGELFF; DNA: TGTGCCAGCAGCGTAGGGCCTAGCGGGGGGACCACCACCGGGGAGCTGTTTTTT
D: NA; size: NA; J: TRBJ1-2; V: TRBV7-9; CDR3: CASSLGAPYTF; DNA: TGTGCCAGCAGCTTAGGCGCGCCCTACACCTTC
D: NA; size: NA; J: TRBJ1-1; V: TRBV5-1; CDR3: CASSLDSLNTEAFF; DNA: TGCGCCAGCAGCTTGGACAGTTTGAACACTGAAGCTTTCTTT
D: TRBD2; size: NA; J: TRBJ2-1; V: TRBV19; CDR3: CASSIRGLHLRNEQFF; DNA: TGTGCCAGTAGTATTAGGGGACTACATCTCCGCAATGAGCAGTTCTTC
D: TRBD1; size: NA; J: TRBJ2-5; V: TRBV5-1; CDR3: CASSFFGQGGTQETQYF; DNA: TGCGCCAGCAGCTTTTTTGGACAGGGGGGGACCCAAGAGACCCAGTACTTC
D: TRBD1; size: NA; J: TRBJ1-5; V: TRBV28; CDR3: CASSFRDRYGQPQHF; DNA: TGTGCCAGCAGTTTTAGGGACAGATATGGTCAGCCCCAGCATTTT
D: TRBD2; size: NA; J: TRBJ2-3; V: TRBV9; CDR3: CASSGSPGLAFTDTQYF; DNA: TGTGCCAGCAGCGGATCACCGGGACTAGCCTTCACAGATACGCAGTATTTT
D: TRBD1; size: once; J: TRBJ2-1; V: TRBV4-1; CDR3: CASSQDTDRGHNEQFF; DNA: TGCGCCAGCAGCCAAGATACGGACAGGGGGCACAATGAGCAGTTCTTC
D: TRBD1; size: NA; J: TRBJ1-2; V: TRBV29-1; CDR3: CSVQRTGNNYGYTF; DNA: TGCAGCGTACAACGGACAGGAAATAACTATGGCTACACCTTC
D: TRBD1; size: NA; J: TRBJ2-5; V: TRBV29-1; CDR3: CSVETGVLLETQYF; DNA: TGCAGCGTTGAGACAGGGGTCCTACTGGAGACCCAGTACTTC
D: TRBD1; size: NA; J: TRBJ2-3; V: TRBV5-5; CDR3: CASSSTGQSTDTQYF; DNA: TGTGCCAGCAGCTCAACGGGACAGTCAACAGATACGCAGTATTTT
D: NA; size: NA; J: TRBJ2-1; V: TRBV9; CDR3: CASSVGAGDYNEQFF; DNA: TGTGCCAGCAGCGTGGGGGCGGGGGACTACAATGAGCAGTTCTTC
D: TRBD1; size: NA; J: TRBJ1-2; V: TRBV27; CDR3: CASSLTGTGDRLGYGYTF; DNA: TGTGCCAGCAGTTTAACCGGGACAGGGGACCGTTTAGGCTATGGCTACACCTTC